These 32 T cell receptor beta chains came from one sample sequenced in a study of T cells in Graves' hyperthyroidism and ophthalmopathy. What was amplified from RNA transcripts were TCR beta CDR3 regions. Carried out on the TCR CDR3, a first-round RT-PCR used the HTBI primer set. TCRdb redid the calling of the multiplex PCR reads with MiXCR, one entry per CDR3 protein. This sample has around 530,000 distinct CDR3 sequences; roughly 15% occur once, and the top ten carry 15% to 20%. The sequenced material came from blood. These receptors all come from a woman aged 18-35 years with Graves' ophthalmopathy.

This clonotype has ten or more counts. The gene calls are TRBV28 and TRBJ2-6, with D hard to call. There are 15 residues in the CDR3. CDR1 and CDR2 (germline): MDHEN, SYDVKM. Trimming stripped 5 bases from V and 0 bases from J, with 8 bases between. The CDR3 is CASSPPSSGANVLTF. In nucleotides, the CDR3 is TGTGCCAGCAGTCCCCCTAGCTCTGGGGCCAACGTCCTGACTTTC.

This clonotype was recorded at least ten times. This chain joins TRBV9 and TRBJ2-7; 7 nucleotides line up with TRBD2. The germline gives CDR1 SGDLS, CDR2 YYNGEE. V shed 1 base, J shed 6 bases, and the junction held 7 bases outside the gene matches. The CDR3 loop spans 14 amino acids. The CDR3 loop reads CASSVTSGVGEQYF. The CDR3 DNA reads TGTGCCAGCAGCGTAACCAGCGGGGTCGGCGAGCAGTACTTC.

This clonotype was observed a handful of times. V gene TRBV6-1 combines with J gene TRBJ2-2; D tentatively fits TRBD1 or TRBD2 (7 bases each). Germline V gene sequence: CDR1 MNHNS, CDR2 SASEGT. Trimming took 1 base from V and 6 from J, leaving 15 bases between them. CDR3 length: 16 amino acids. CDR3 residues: CASSEEEGAGAGELFF. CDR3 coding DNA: TGTGCCAGCAGTGAAGAGGAGGGGGCGGGGGCCGGGGAGCTGTTTTTT.

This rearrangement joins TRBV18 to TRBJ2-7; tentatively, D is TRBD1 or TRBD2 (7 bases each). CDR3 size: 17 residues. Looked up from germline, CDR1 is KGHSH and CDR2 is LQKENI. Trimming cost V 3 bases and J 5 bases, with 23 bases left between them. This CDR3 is CASSPTGTVERGHEQYF. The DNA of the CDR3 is TGTGCCAGCTCACCCACCGGGACAGTCGAGCGGGGCCACGAGCAGTACTTC. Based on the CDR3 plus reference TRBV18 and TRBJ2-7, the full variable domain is NAGVMQNPRHLVRRRGQEARLRCSPMKGHSHVYWYRQLPEEGLKFMVYLQKENIIDESGMPKERFSAEFPKEGPSILRIQQVVRGDSAAYFCASSPTGTVERGHEQYFGPGTRLTVT.

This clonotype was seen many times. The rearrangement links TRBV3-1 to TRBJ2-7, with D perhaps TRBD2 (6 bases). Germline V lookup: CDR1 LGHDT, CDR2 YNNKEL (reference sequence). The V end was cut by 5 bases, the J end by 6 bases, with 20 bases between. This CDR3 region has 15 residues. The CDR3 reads CASSLGLQNRGEQYF. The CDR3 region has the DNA TGTGCCAGCAGCTTGGGACTGCAGAACCGGGGCGAGCAGTACTTC.

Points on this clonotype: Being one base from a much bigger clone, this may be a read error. The CDR3 DNA reads TGTGCCAGCAGCTCCGGACAGAAAAACATTCAGTACTTC. This gives the protein CASSSGQKNIQYF. The chain couples TRBV9 to TRBJ2-4; tentative D call: TRBD1 (6 bases). V was cut by 4 bases and J by 4 bases, with 9 bases left in between. The V gene's germline CDR1 is SGDLS and CDR2 YYNGEE. CDR3 length equals 13 residues.

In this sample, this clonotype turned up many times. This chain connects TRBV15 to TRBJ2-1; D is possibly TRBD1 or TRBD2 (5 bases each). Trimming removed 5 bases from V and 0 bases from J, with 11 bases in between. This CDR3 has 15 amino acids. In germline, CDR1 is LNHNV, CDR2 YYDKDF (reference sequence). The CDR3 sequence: CATSERGDSYNEQFF. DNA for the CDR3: TGTGCCACCAGCGAGAGGGGCGACTCCTACAATGAGCAGTTCTTC.

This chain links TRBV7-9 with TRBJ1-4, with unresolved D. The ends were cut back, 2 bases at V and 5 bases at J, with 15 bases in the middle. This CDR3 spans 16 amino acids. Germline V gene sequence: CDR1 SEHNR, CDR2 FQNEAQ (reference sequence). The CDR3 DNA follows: TGTGCCAGCAGCTTACTCGCGACCCAGGAGAATGAAAAACTGTTTTTT. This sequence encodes CASSLLATQENEKLFF.

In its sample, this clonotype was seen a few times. The CDR3 sequence: CASRDRGETLSGNTIYF. CDR3 nucleotide sequence: TGTGCCAGCAGGGACAGGGGTGAAACCCTCTCTGGAAACACCATATATTTT. The rearrangement links TRBV2 to TRBJ1-3, with TRBD1 identical over 9 bases. There are 17 residues in the CDR3. From germline, CDR1 is SNHLY and CDR2 FYNNEI. Trimming at V came to 6 bases and at J to 0 bases, leaving 9 bases not matched to a gene.

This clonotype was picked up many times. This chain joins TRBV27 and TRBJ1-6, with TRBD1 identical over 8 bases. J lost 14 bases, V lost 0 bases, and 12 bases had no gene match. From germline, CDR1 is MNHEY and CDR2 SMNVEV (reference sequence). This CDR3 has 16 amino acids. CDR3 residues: CASSLSPTSRTGTLHF. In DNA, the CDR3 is TGTGCCAGCAGTTTATCGCCAACCTCGAGGACAGGGACCCTCCACTTT.

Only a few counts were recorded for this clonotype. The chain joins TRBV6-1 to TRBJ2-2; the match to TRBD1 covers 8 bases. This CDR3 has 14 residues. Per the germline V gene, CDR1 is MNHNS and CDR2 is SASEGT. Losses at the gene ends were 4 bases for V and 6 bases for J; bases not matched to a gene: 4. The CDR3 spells CASSASQGAGELFF. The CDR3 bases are TGTGCCAGCAGTGCGTCACAGGGGGCCGGGGAGCTGTTTTTT.

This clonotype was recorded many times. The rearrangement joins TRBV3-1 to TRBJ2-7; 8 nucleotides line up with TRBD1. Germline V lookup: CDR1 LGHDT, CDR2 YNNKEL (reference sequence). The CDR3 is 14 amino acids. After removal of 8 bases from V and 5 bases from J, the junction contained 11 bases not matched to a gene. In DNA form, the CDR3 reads TGTGCCAGCTCTCTGACAGGGGTTAAGAACGAGCAGTACTTC. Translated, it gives CASSLTGVKNEQYF.

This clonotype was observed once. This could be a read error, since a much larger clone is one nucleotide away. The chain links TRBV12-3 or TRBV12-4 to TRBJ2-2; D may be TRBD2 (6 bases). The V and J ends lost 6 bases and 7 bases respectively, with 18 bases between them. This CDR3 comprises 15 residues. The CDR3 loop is CASRAQEGIGGELFF. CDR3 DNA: TGTGCCAGCAGGGCCCAGGAGGGTATTGGCGGGGAGCTGTTTTTT.

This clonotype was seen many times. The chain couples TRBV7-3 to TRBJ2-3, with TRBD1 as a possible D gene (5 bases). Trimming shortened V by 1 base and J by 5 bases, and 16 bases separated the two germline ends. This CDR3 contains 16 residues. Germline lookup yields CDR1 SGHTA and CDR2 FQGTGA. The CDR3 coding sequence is TGTGCCAGCAGCTTAATGGTCCTAGGGGTAAAAGATACGCAGTATTTT. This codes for CASSLMVLGVKDTQYF.

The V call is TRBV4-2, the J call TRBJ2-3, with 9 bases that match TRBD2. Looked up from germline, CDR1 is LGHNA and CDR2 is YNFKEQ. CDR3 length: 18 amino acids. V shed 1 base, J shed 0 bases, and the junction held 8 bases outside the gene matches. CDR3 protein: CASSQGLAAYSSTDTQYF. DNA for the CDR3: TGTGCCAGCAGCCAAGGACTAGCGGCTTACTCTAGCACAGATACGCAGTATTTT.

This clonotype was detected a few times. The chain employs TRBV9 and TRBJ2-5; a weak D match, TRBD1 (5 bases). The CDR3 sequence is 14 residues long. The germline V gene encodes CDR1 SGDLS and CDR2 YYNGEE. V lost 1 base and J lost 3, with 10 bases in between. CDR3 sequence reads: CASSVWGREETQYF. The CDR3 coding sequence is TGTGCCAGCAGCGTATGGGGCAGGGAAGAGACCCAGTACTTC.

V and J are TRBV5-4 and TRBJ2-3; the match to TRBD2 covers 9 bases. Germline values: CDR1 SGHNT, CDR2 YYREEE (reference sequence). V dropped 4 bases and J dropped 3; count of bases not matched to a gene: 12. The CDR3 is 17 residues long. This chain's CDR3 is CASSLAGGRVSTDTQYF. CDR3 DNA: TGTGCCAGCAGCCTCGCGGGGGGGCGAGTTTCGACAGATACGCAGTATTTT.

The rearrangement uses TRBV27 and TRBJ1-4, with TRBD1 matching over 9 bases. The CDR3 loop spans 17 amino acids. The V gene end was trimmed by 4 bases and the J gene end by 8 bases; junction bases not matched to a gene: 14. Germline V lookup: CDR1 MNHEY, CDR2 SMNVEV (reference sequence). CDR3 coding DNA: TGTGCCAGCAGTTCCGCGACAGGGGGTACGGCAGGCGAAAAACTGTTTTTT. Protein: CASSSATGGTAGEKLFF.

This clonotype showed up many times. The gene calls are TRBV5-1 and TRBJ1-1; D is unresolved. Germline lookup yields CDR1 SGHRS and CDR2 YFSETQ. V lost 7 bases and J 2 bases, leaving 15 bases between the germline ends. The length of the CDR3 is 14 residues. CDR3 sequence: CASSLGWGNTEAFF. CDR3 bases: TGCGCCAGCTCCTTAGGGTGGGGAAACACTGAAGCTTTCTTT. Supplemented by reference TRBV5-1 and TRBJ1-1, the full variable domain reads KAGVTQTPRYLIKTRGQQVTLSCSPISGHRSVSWYQQTPGQGLQFLFEYFSETQRNKGNFPGRFSGRQFSNSRSEMNVSTLELGDSALYLCASSLGWGNTEAFFGQGTRLTVV.

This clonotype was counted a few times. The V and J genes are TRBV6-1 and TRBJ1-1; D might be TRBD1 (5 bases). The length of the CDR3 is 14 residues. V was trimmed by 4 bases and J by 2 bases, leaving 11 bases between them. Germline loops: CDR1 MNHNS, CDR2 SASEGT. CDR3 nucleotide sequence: TGTGCCAGCAGTGTGGAGGGGATCAACACTGAAGCTTTCTTT. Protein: CASSVEGINTEAFF.

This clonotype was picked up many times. For the CDR3, the DNA is TGTGCCAGCAGCCGGACAGGAAATAATTCACCCCTCCACTTT. Amino acids: CASSRTGNNSPLHF. The J gene is TRBJ1-6, the V gene TRBV27, with 7 bases lining up with TRBD1. V gave up 6 bases and J gave up 5 bases; unmatched junction bases: 4. The CDR3 has 14 amino acids. The germline V gene has CDR1 MNHEY and CDR2 SMNVEV (reference sequence).

CDR3 sequence reads: CASRGGPGQYQPQHF. The CDR3 DNA reads as TGTGCCAGCAGAGGGGGTCCGGGACAGTATCAGCCCCAGCATTTT. This chain connects TRBV2 to TRBJ1-5; TRBD1 matches at 7 bases. Losses at the gene ends were 6 bases for V and 5 bases for J; bases not matched to a gene: 10. Per the germline V gene, CDR1 is SNHLY and CDR2 is FYNNEI. The CDR3 length is 15 residues. Complete variable domain (other parts from reference TRBV2 and TRBJ1-5): EPEVTQTPSHQVTQMGQEVILRCVPISNHLYFYWYRQILGQKVEFLVSFYNNEISEKSEIFDDQFSVERPDGSNFTLKIRSTKLEDSAMYFCASRGGPGQYQPQHFGDGTRLSIL.

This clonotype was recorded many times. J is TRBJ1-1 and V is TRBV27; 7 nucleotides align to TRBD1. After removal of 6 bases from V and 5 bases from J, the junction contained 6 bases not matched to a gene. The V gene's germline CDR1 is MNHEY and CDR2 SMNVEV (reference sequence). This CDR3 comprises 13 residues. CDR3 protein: CASRTGSQTEAFF. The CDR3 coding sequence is TGTGCCAGCAGGACAGGGTCGCAAACTGAAGCTTTCTTT.

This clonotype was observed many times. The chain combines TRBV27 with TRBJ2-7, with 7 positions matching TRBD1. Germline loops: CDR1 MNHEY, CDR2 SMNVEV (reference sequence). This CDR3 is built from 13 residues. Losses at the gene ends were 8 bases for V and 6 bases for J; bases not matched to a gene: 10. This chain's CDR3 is CASSYRQGPEQYF. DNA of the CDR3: TGTGCCAGCTCGTATAGACAGGGCCCCGAGCAGTACTTC.

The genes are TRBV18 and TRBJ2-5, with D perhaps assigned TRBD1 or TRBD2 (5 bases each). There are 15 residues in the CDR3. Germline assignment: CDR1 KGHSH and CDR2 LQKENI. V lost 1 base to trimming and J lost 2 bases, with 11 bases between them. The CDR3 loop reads CASSPLGTSQETQYF. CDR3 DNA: TGTGCCAGCTCACCACTCGGGACGTCGCAAGAGACCCAGTACTTC.

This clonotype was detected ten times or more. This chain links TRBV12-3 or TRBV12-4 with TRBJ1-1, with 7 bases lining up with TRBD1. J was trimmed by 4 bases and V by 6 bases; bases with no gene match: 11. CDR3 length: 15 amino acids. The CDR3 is CASRAPGTVPTEAFF. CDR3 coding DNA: TGTGCCAGCAGAGCGCCCGGGACAGTCCCCACTGAAGCTTTCTTT.

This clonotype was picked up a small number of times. The CDR3 region is CASSQDWDTEAFF. In DNA, the CDR3 is TGTGCCAGCAGCCAAGACTGGGACACTGAAGCTTTCTTT. V and J are TRBV7-9 and TRBJ1-1, with D unclear. CDR1 and CDR2 from the germline V gene are SEHNR and FQNEAQ (reference sequence). V lost 5 bases to trimming and J lost 3 bases, with 10 bases between them. This CDR3 has 13 amino acids.

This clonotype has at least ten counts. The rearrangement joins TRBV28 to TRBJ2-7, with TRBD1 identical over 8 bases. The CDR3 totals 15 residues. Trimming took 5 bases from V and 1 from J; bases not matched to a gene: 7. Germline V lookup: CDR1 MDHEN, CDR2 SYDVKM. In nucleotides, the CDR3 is TGTGCCAGCAGTCCGGAGGACAGGGATTCCTACGAGCAGTACTTC. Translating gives CASSPEDRDSYEQYF.

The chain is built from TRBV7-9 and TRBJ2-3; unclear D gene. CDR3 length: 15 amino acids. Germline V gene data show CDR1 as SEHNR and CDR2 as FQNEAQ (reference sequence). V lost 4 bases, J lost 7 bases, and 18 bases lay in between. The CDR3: CASSSSGSQHYTQYF. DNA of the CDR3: TGTGCCAGCAGCTCCTCAGGTAGTCAGCATTATACGCAGTATTTT.

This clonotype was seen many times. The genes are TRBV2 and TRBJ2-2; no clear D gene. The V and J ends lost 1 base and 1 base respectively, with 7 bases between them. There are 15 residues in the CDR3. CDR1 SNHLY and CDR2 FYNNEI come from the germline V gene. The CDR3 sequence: CASSEVRKNTGELFF. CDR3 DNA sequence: TGTGCCAGCAGTGAAGTACGAAAGAACACCGGGGAGCTGTTTTTT.

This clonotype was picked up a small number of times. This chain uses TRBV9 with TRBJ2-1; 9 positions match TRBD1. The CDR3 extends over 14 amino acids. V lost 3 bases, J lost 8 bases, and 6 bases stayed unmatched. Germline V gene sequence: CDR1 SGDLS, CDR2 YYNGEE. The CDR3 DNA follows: TGTGCCAGCAGCGCAGGACAGGGGTGGGATGAGCAGTTCTTC. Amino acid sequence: CASSAGQGWDEQFF.

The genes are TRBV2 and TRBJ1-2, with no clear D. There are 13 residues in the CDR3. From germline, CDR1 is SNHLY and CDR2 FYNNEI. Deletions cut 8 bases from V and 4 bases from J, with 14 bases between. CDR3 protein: CASQPRGSYGYTF. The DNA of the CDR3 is TGTGCCAGCCAACCTCGAGGCTCCTATGGCTACACCTTC.